This TCR beta chain comes out of a study of blood T cell repertoires in COVID-19. The overall study: In each case, the material was cDNA or gDNA derived from T cells, B-cell-depleted T cells, or PBMCs.

Ages ranged from about 18 to 90 years, with residence in approximately 25 US areas. Within 2 weeks before study entry, exposed participants met a COVID-19 case. In the original workflow: Amplifying reference gene primers gave estimates of nucleated cell counts. Profiling relied on immunoSEQ multiplex PCR, and the TCRdb table lists in-frame clones only, not all of them. The V and J calls and clone size are taken from that table; D and trimming were inferred from the DNA. The table has roughly 400,000 clones, 88% seen once. This TCR came from a woman between 18 and 30 years old who had been exposed to COVID-19. The material sequenced was PBMCs or T cells enriched from blood (not recorded which).

The DNA for the CDR3 is TGTGCCAGTGGATACGTGTGGGGCTCGGTATCGAACTATGGCTACACCTTC. Encoded protein: CASGYVWGSVSNYGYTF. This chain links TRBV19 with TRBJ1-2; TRBD1 is a possible D gene (5 bases). The CDR3 has 17 amino acids. Trimming removed 8 bases from V and 2 bases from J, with 24 bases in between. Germline CDR1 reads LNHDA; CDR2 reads SQIVND (reference sequence).